The 25 T cell receptor beta chains presented below share a single source sample, sequenced in a study of cytomegalovirus exposure and HLA in healthy donors. PCR involved 60 Vbeta and 13 Jbeta primers. Assay: immunoSEQ multiplex PCR; the TCRdb copy retains only in-frame clones and omits some. The repertoire has around 200,000 clones, over 70% of them found once; the top ten carry around 3.5%. Sequenced input: PBMCs. The receptor set was obtained from a woman aged 60-75 years in good health and CMV-seropositive.

This clone was seen once. Germline and junction disagree at one end, which may indicate a read error. The gene calls are TRBV2 and TRBJ2-4; 7 bases match TRBD2. Germline assignment: CDR1 SNHLY and CDR2 FYNNEI. There are 19 residues in the CDR3. CDR3 protein: CASSEYGAGRVGAKNSQYF. The DNA for the CDR3 is TGTGCCAGCAGTGAATACGGGGCAGGGAGGGTCGGTGCCAAAAACAGTCAGTACTTC. Full variable domain (rest looked up from reference TRBV2 and TRBJ2-4): EPEVTQTPSHQVTQMGQEVILRCVPISNHLYFYWYRQILGQKVEFLVSFYNNEISEKSEIFDDQFSVERPDGSNFTLKIRSTKLEDSAMYFCASSEYGAGRVGAKNSQYFGAGTRLSVL.

The gene calls are TRBV28 and TRBJ2-3, with 9 positions matching TRBD2. This CDR3 has 15 amino acids. V shed 2 bases and J 6 bases; nucleotides not matched to a gene: 6. The germline V gene encodes CDR1 MDHEN and CDR2 SYDVKM. CDR3 bases: TGTGCCAGCAGTTTACGGGAGCGGGGGGCGGATACGCAGTATTTT. It specifies CASSLRERGADTQYF.

The table lists this clone with a few counts. This rearrangement joins TRBV5-6 to TRBJ2-5; D gene unclear. Germline V lookup: CDR1 SGHDT, CDR2 YYEEEE. The germline V and J ends were trimmed by 4 bases and 7 bases, with 23 bases remaining between them. The CDR3 extends over 16 amino acids. The CDR3 loop is CASSPPQTSDVGTQYF. The CDR3 DNA sequence: TGTGCCAGCAGCCCCCCTCAGACGAGCGACGTAGGGACCCAGTACTTC.

The chain employs TRBV25-1 and TRBJ2-1, with 8 bases fitting TRBD2. V was pared by 6 bases and J by 7 bases, with 11 bases of the junction left unmatched. Per the germline V gene, CDR1 is MGHDK and CDR2 is SYGVNS. This CDR3 contains 15 residues. The CDR3 here is CASSESGRGSNEQFF. The CDR3 DNA reads TGTGCCAGCAGCGAAAGCGGGAGAGGTTCTAATGAGCAGTTCTTC.

CDR3 DNA sequence: TGTGCCAGCAGTGGACAGGGACCCAATCAGCCCCAGCATTTT. Its translation: CASSGQGPNQPQHF. The chain links TRBV28 to TRBJ1-5, with 8 nucleotides matching TRBD1. The CDR3 is 14 amino acids. The ends lost 5 bases at V and 3 bases at J; junction bases unmatched: 3. Looked up from germline, CDR1 is MDHEN and CDR2 is SYDVKM.

CDR3 DNA sequence: TGTGCCAGCAGCCAAGGACAGGGGGAGGAAAAACTGTTTTTT. Protein: CASSQGQGEEKLFF. The chain combines TRBV7-6 with TRBJ1-4, with 10 nucleotides matching TRBD1. V lost 5 bases to trimming and J lost 8 bases; unmatched junction nucleotides: 5. The V gene's germline CDR1 is SGHVS and CDR2 FNYEAQ. There are 14 residues in the CDR3.

The chain carries TRBV19 and TRBJ2-3; D not certain. Trimming stripped 0 bases from V and 7 bases from J, with 5 bases between. This CDR3 is 12 amino acids long. Germline V CDR1 and CDR2: LNHDA, SQIVND (reference sequence). CDR3 protein: CASSIDRYTQYF. In DNA, the CDR3 is TGTGCCAGTAGTATAGATCGGTATACGCAGTATTTT.

The gene calls are TRBV4-1 and TRBJ2-2; tentatively, D is TRBD2 (5 bases). The CDR3 length is 16 residues. CDR1 is MGHRA, CDR2 YSYEKL, per germline. The V end was cut by 5 bases, the J end by 1 base, with 14 bases between. The CDR3 nucleotides are TGCGCCAGCAGCTCCCGACTAACCCTGAACACCGGGGAGCTGTTTTTT. This gives the protein CASSSRLTLNTGELFF.

The chain joins TRBV27 to TRBJ2-1; 9 nucleotides align to TRBD2. V lost 4 bases, J lost 7 bases, and 5 bases stayed unmatched. Germline values: CDR1 MNHEY, CDR2 SMNVEV (reference sequence). This CDR3 spans 14 amino acids. The CDR3 nucleotides read TGTGCCAGCAGTTCAGGGACTAGCTGGAATGAGCAGTTCTTC. Its protein product is CASSSGTSWNEQFF.

This chain connects TRBV27 to TRBJ2-3, with a possible D match to TRBD1 (5 bases). V dropped 3 bases and J dropped 2 bases, with 9 bases sitting between them. The CDR3 is made up of 14 amino acids. Germline V gene data show CDR1 as MNHEY and CDR2 as SMNVEV (reference sequence). DNA of the CDR3: TGTGCCAGCAGTTTTTCCAGGGTCACAGATACGCAGTATTTT. It specifies CASSFSRVTDTQYF.

The chain uses TRBV2 and TRBJ1-4; tentatively, D is TRBD1 (6 bases). This CDR3 comprises 13 residues. V shed 7 bases and J shed 6 bases, with 12 bases lying between them. Germline V gene lookup returns CDR1 SNHLY and CDR2 FYNNEI. The CDR3 protein is CASKQGGDEKLFF. CDR3 DNA sequence: TGTGCCAGCAAACAGGGTGGGGATGAAAAACTGTTTTTT.

The rearrangement links TRBV19 to TRBJ1-1, with D tentatively TRBD1 (6 bases). Germline-derived CDR1 and CDR2 are LNHDA and SQIVND (reference sequence). This CDR3 has 14 amino acids. Trimming took off 6 bases at V and 4 bases at J, with 15 bases between the two ends. The CDR3 nucleotides are TGTGCCAGTAGATCGGGGGGGGCCGCCACTGAAGCTTTCTTT. Amino acids: CASRSGGAATEAFF. The variable domain in full, completed from reference TRBV19 and TRBJ1-1, reads DGGITQSPKYLFRKEGQNVTLSCEQNLNHDAMYWYRQDPGQGLRLIYYSQIVNDFQKGDIAEGYSVSREKKESFPLTVTSAQKNPTAFYLCASRSGGAATEAFFGQGTRLTVV.

This sequence joins TRBV19 and TRBJ1-6, with 12 bases lining up with TRBD1. J gave up 9 bases and V 6 bases, and 6 bases lay outside the gene matches. The CDR3 has 15 amino acids. Per germline, CDR1 LNHDA and CDR2 SQIVND (reference sequence). The CDR3 region is CASRGDRGRGSPLHF. For the CDR3, the DNA is TGTGCCAGTAGAGGGGACAGGGGGCGAGGTTCACCCCTCCACTTT.

The chain carries TRBV19 and TRBJ2-2; TRBD1 agrees at 8 bases. The V and J ends lost 6 bases and 1 base, in that order; junction bases with no gene match: 1. The germline V gene encodes CDR1 LNHDA and CDR2 SQIVND (reference sequence). The CDR3 loop spans 14 amino acids. CDR3 in amino acids: CASRGTGNTGELFF. The CDR3 region has the DNA TGTGCCAGTAGAGGGACAGGGAACACCGGGGAGCTGTTTTTT.

V and J are TRBV28 and TRBJ2-7; D might be TRBD2 (6 bases). The CDR3 sequence is 15 residues long. Between the trimmed V and J ends, which lost 6 bases and 6 bases, there was a span of 21 bases. CDR1 MDHEN and CDR2 SYDVKM come from the germline V gene. The CDR3 here is CASRSSGGTWSEQYF. In DNA form, the CDR3 reads TGTGCCAGCAGGAGTTCGGGCGGGACTTGGAGCGAGCAGTACTTC.

This chain connects TRBV11-2 to TRBJ1-5; TRBD1 is a possible D gene (5 bases). The CDR3 has 16 amino acids. Trimming cost V 3 bases and J 1 base, with 13 bases left between them. Germline CDR1 reads SGHAT; CDR2 reads FQNNGV. DNA of the CDR3: TGTGCCAGCAGCTTCGGCGGGGGTTTAAGCAATCAGCCCCAGCATTTT. The encoded protein is CASSFGGGLSNQPQHF.

This chain uses TRBV30 with TRBJ1-3, with D uncertain. Germline CDR1 is GTSNPN and CDR2 is SVGIG (reference sequence). There are 13 residues in the CDR3. V gave up 2 bases and J gave up 0 bases, with 5 bases separating them. The CDR3 DNA reads TGTGCCTGGAGTCCGTTCTCTGGAAACACCATATATTTT. It is translated as CAWSPFSGNTIYF. The variable domain in full, completed from reference TRBV30 and TRBJ1-3, reads SQTIHQWPATLVQPVGSPLSLECTVEGTSNPNLYWYRQAAGRGLQLLFYSVGIGQISSEVPQNLSASRPQDRQFILSSKKLLLSDSGFYLCAWSPFSGNTIYFGEGSWLTVV.

The chain employs TRBV18 and TRBJ1-1, with a weak D call TRBD1 (6 bases). Per germline, CDR1 KGHSH and CDR2 LQKENI. V lost 5 bases, J lost 1 base, and 11 bases lay in between. The CDR3 is made up of 14 amino acids. The CDR3 nucleotides are TGTGCCAGCTCAGGAAGACAGGAGAACACTGAAGCTTTCTTT. Its translation: CASSGRQENTEAFF.

This rearrangement joins TRBV7-8 to TRBJ2-1, with a possible D match to TRBD2 (5 bases). This CDR3 has 12 amino acids. The V end lost 5 bases, the J end lost 9 bases, and 11 bases lay between the germline ends. CDR1 SGHVS and CDR2 FQNEAQ come from the germline V gene. The CDR3 DNA is TGTGCCAGCAGCCCCGGAGGTCCTGAGCAGTTCTTC. Translated: CASSPGGPEQFF.

The chain joins TRBV28 to TRBJ1-1, with D perhaps TRBD1 (6 bases). CDR1 MDHEN and CDR2 SYDVKM come from the germline V gene. This CDR3 has 15 amino acids. V was pared by 3 bases and J by 5 bases, with 16 bases between. CDR3 coding DNA: TGTGCCAGCAGTTTTTTTGGGGGCAGTAGGACTGAAGCTTTCTTT. Protein sequence: CASSFFGGSRTEAFF.

This CDR3 is CASSGDRGRDETQYF. CDR3 in DNA: TGTGCCAGTAGTGGGGACAGAGGTCGGGACGAGACCCAGTACTTC. J is TRBJ2-5 and V is TRBV19; 7 bases are a match to TRBD1. CDR3 length equals 15 residues. Germline V lookup: CDR1 LNHDA, CDR2 SQIVND (reference sequence). Trimming took 5 bases from V and 5 from J; bases not matched to a gene: 11.

CDR3 nucleotide sequence: TGTGCCAGCTCACCACTCGCGGGAGACACCGGGGAGCTGTTTTTT. Translating it yields CASSPLAGDTGELFF. The gene calls are TRBV18 and TRBJ2-2, with 7 bases that match TRBD2. CDR3 length: 15 residues. Looked up from germline, CDR1 is KGHSH and CDR2 is LQKENI. Germline trimming cut 1 base from V and 3 bases from J; bases unmatched to any gene: 2.

The gene calls are TRBV15 and TRBJ2-5; 7 bases align to TRBD2. The CDR3 has 14 amino acids. The germline gives CDR1 LNHNV, CDR2 YYDKDF (reference sequence). V dropped 8 bases and J dropped 1; count of bases not matched to a gene: 7. CDR3 DNA sequence: TGTGCCACCGACCGGGGCGGGAGCCAAGAGACCCAGTACTTC. It yields the protein CATDRGGSQETQYF.

This chain joins TRBV7-2 and TRBJ1-5; D remains unclear. The CDR3 is 13 residues long. The germline gives CDR1 SGHTA, CDR2 FQGNSA. The V end was cut by 1 base, the J end by 6 bases, with 7 bases between. The CDR3 sequence is CASSLVSFQPQHF. The CDR3 region has the DNA TGTGCCAGCAGCTTAGTTTCGTTTCAGCCCCAGCATTTT. Variable domain in full (rest from reference TRBV7-2 and TRBJ1-5): GAGVSQSPSNKVTEKGKDVELRCDPISGHTALYWYRQSLGQGLEFLIYFQGNSAPDKSGLPSDRFSAERTGGSVSTLTIQRTQQEDSAVYLCASSLVSFQPQHFGDGTRLSIL.

V usage is TRBV28 and J usage is TRBJ2-7, with a tentative D call TRBD1 (6 bases). Germline V gene data show CDR1 as MDHEN and CDR2 as SYDVKM. The CDR3 sequence is 15 residues long. Trimming left V 5 bases short and J 5 bases short, with 19 bases between. CDR3 bases: TGTGCCAGCAGTCCGGGTGGGCAGGGGATCGACGAGCAGTACTTC. This translates into CASSPGGQGIDEQYF. The whole variable domain, remainder taken from reference TRBV28 and TRBJ2-7, is DVKVTQSSRYLVKRTGEKVFLECVQDMDHENMFWYRQDPGLGLRLIYFSYDVKMKEKGDIPEGYSVSREKKERFSLILESASTNQTSMYLCASSPGGQGIDEQYFGPGTRLTVT.